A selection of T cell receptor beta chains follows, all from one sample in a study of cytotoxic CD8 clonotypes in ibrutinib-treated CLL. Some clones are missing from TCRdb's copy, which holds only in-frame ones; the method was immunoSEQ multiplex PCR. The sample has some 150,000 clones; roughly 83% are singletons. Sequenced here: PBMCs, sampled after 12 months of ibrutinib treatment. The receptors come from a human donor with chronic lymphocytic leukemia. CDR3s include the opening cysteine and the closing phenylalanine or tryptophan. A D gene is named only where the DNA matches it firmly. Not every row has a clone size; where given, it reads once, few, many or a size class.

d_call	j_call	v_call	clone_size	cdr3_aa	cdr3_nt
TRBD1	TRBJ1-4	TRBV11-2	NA	CASSSHIRQGSPEGLFF	TGTGCCAGCAGCTCCCACATACGACAGGGATCCCCCGAGGGACTGTTTTTT
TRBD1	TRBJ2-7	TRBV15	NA	CATSAERLAQGAYEQYF	TGTGCCACCTCAGCAGAGAGGCTCGCGCAGGGGGCCTACGAGCAGTACTTC
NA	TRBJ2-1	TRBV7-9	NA	CASSLASEVREQFF	TGTGCCAGCAGCTTGGCTAGCGAGGTTCGTGAGCAGTTCTTC
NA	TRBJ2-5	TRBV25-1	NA	CASGEETQYF	TGTGCCAGCGGGGAAGAGACCCAGTACTTC
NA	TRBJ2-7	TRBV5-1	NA	CASSLIPGEYEQYF	TGCGCCAGCAGCTTGATACCAGGAGAATACGAGCAGTACTTC
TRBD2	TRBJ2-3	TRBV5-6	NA	CASSPLGLAGGPHTQYF	TGTGCCAGCAGCCCTCTGGGGCTAGCGGGAGGGCCACATACGCAGTATTTT
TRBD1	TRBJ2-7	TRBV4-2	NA	CASSPPGQGASYEQYF	TGTGCCAGCAGCCCACCCGGACAGGGGGCTTCCTACGAGCAGTACTTC
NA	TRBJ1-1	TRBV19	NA	CASAPGHWGAEAFF	TGTGCCAGTGCCCCGGGACACTGGGGCGCTGAAGCTTTCTTT
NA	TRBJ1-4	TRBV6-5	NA	CASRKNEKLFF	TGTGCCAGCAGAAAGAATGAAAAACTGTTTTTT
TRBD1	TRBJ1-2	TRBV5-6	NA	CASSSYKPGTDYGYTF	TGTGCCAGCAGCTCTTACAAACCTGGGACAGACTATGGCTACACCTTC
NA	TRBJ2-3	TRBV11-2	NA	CASSFGQTDTQYF	TGTGCCAGCAGCTTTGGTCAAACAGATACGCAGTATTTT
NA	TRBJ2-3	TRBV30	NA	CAWSVLGNLQDTQYF	TGTGCCTGGAGCGTATTGGGGAACCTGCAGGATACGCAGTATTTT
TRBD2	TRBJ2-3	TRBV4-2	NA	CASSQDPSAGDTQYF	TGTGCCAGCAGCCAAGATCCGTCAGCGGGGGATACGCAGTATTTT
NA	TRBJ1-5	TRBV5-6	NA	CASSLKGGFRSNQPQHF	TGTGCCAGCAGCTTGAAGGGGGGGTTTAGAAGCAATCAGCCCCAGCATTTT
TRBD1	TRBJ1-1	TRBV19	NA	CASSPGQGWNTEAFF	TGTGCCAGTAGCCCCGGACAGGGTTGGAACACTGAAGCTTTCTTT
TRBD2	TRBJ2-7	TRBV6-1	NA	CASSETSGSSYEQYF	TGTGCCAGCAGTGAAACTAGCGGGAGCTCCTACGAGCAGTACTTC
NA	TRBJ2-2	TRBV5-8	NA	CASSLSRHAGELFF	TGTGCCAGCAGCTTGTCACGCCATGCCGGGGAGCTGTTTTTT
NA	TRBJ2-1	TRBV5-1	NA	CASSPGSGHNEQFF	TGCGCCAGCAGCCCGGGTAGCGGCCACAATGAGCAGTTCTTC
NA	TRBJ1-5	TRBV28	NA	CASSWYYRGNQPQHF	TGTGCCAGCAGTTGGTATTATCGAGGCAATCAGCCCCAGCATTTT
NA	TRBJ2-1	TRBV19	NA	CASSITGSTYNEQFF	TGTGCCAGTAGTATCACCGGGAGCACCTACAATGAGCAGTTCTTC
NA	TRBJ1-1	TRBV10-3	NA	CAISERSVTEAFF	TGTGCCATCAGTGAGAGGTCGGTCACTGAAGCTTTCTTT
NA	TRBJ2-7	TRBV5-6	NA	CASSLTGSSYEQYF	TGTGCCAGCAGCTTGACAGGGAGCTCCTACGAGCAGTACTTC
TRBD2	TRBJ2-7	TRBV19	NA	CASRMGGHISYEQYF	TGTGCCAGTAGAATGGGAGGGCATATCTCCTACGAGCAGTACTTC
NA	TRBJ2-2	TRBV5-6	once	CASSLVWGSTGELFF	TGTGCCAGCAGCTTGGTTTGGGGGTCCACCGGGGAGCTGTTTTTT
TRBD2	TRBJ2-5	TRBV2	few	CASKPGTSGTQETQYF	TGTGCCAGCAAACCCGGGACTAGCGGGACCCAAGAGACCCAGTACTTC
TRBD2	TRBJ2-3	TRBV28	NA	CASSWVAGDLNTDTQYF	TGTGCCAGCAGTTGGGTAGCGGGAGACCTGAACACAGATACGCAGTATTTT